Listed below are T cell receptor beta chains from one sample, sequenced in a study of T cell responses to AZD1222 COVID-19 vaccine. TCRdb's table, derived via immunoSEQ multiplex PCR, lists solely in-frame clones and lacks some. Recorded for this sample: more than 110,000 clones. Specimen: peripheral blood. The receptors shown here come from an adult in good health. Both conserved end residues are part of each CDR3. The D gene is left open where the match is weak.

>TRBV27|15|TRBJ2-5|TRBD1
CASSLGTGGGETQYF
TGTGCCAGCAGTTTAGGGACAGGGGGAGGGGAGACCCAGTACTTC
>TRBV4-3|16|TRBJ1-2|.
CASSQDRSRTAYGYTF
TGCGCCAGCAGCCAAGATCGATCCCGGACTGCCTATGGCTACACCTTC
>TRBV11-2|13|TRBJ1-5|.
CASSSVQGRAQHF
TGTGCCAGCAGCTCGGTACAGGGAAGGGCCCAGCATTTT
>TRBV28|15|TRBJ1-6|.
CASSLQGSRNSPLHF
TGTGCCAGCAGCCTACAGGGCTCCCGTAATTCACCCCTCCACTTT
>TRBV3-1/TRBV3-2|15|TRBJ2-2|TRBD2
CASSISGGAVGELFF
TGTGCCAGCAGCATCAGCGGGGGGGCCGTTGGGGAGCTGTTTTTT
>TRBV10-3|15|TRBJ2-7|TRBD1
CAISESTGGTYEQYF
TGTGCCATCAGTGAGTCTACAGGGGGAACCTACGAGCAGTACTTC
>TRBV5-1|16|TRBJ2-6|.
CASSPTTVSGANVLTF
TGCGCCAGCAGCCCTACGACAGTCTCTGGGGCCAACGTCCTGACTTTC
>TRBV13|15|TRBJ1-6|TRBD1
CASSPRQGNNSPLHF
TGTGCCAGCAGCCCCAGACAGGGGAACAATTCACCCCTCCACTTT
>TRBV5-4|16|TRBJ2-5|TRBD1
CASSWGGQGARETQYF
TGTGCCAGCAGCTGGGGGGGACAGGGGGCGCGGGAGACCCAGTACTTC
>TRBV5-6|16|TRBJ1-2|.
CASSLDKGRVGYGYTF
TGTGCCAGCAGCTTGGATAAGGGCAGGGTCGGCTATGGCTACACCTTC
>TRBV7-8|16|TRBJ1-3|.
CASSLFSSISGNTIYF
TGTGCCAGCAGCTTATTCTCCTCCATCTCTGGAAACACCATATATTTT
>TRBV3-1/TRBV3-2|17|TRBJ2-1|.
CASSQDWGAGGYNEQFF
TGTGCCAGCAGCCAAGATTGGGGAGCTGGTGGTTACAATGAGCAGTTCTTC
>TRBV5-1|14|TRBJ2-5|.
CASRPAGFEETQYF
TGCGCCAGCAGGCCCGCCGGGTTCGAAGAGACCCAGTACTTC
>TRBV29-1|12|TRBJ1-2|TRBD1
CSTGTGTTGYTF
TGCAGCACCGGGACAGGGACGACTGGCTACACCTTC
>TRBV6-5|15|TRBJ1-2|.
CASSNPGGAGYGYTF
TGTGCCAGCAGTAACCCAGGAGGGGCCGGCTATGGCTACACCTTC
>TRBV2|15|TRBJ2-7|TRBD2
CASSEGGTPDYEQYF
TGTGCCAGCAGTGAGGGGGGGACCCCCGACTACGAGCAGTACTTC